This TCR beta chain was recorded in a study of STAT3 mutations in large granular lymphocyte leukemia. Regarding the study as a whole: After therapy, about 35% of the 18 patients switched clonotypes, all new clones STAT3 wild type. In T-cell large granular lymphocyte leukemia, about half of patients showed multiple immunodominant subclonotypes. Sampling intervals varied between patients and samples.

The ends were cut back, 0 bases at V and 8 bases at J, with 13 bases in the middle. In germline, CDR1 is SGHTA, CDR2 FQGTGA. This CDR3 spans 14 amino acids. As to this clone: No antigen is known for it.

Clones were sequenced by immunoSEQ multiplex PCR, and TCRdb holds only the in-frame ones, with some missing. Of 6,000 or so clones listed, roughly a third are singletons. Sequenced: peripheral blood mononuclear cells. This clonotype was sampled from a woman aged 40 to 55 with T-cell large granular lymphocyte leukemia. Some clones in this sample may be carry-over from other donors' samples. The chain links TRBV7-3 to TRBJ1-2; D unclear. Written as DNA, the CDR3 is TGTGCCAGCAGCTTAACGCCCGGCCTTCTAGGCTACACCTTC. It codes for CASSLTPGLLGYTF.